This section outlines one T cell receptor beta chain sequence together with its context. This sample stems from a study of blood T cell repertoires in COVID-19. Trimming cost V 3 bases and J 8 bases; bases outside gene matches: 8. The CDR3 loop spans 15 amino acids. Germline lookup yields CDR1 WSHSY and CDR2 SAAADI. Produced via immunoSEQ multiplex PCR; TCRdb's table is partial and in-frame only. The sample carries approximately 77,000 clones, about nine tenths recorded once. Sequenced sample: peripheral blood. This TCR came from a man in his thirties or forties with acute or convalescent COVID-19. The chain couples TRBV10-2 to TRBJ2-1, with 9 bases that match TRBD2. The CDR3 region has the DNA TGCGCCAGCAGTGATCCAGCGGGGGGCAGGGATGAGCAGTTCTTC. Amino acids: CASSDPAGGRDEQFF.